This TCR beta chain was sequenced in a study of T cell changes during pregnancy in multiple sclerosis. The V end was cut by 1 base, the J end by 5 bases, with 12 bases between. The CDR3 extends over 14 amino acids. Germline V gene lookup returns CDR1 SEHNR and CDR2 FQNEAQ (reference sequence). Here immunoSEQ multiplex PCR was the method, and the copy in TCRdb shows in-frame clones only, minus some. The data hold 45,000 to 55,000 clones, with 85% to 95% observed a single time. This rearrangement joins TRBV7-9 to TRBJ2-7; D gene uncertain. This sequence was found in a female donor in good health, enrolled as a control in a pregnancy study. The material sequenced was CD4+ T cells from peripheral blood mononuclear cells, taken after pregnancy. The CDR3 loop reads CASSLGAPPNEQYF. The CDR3 coding sequence is TGTGCCAGCAGCTTAGGTGCGCCGCCCAACGAGCAGTACTTC.